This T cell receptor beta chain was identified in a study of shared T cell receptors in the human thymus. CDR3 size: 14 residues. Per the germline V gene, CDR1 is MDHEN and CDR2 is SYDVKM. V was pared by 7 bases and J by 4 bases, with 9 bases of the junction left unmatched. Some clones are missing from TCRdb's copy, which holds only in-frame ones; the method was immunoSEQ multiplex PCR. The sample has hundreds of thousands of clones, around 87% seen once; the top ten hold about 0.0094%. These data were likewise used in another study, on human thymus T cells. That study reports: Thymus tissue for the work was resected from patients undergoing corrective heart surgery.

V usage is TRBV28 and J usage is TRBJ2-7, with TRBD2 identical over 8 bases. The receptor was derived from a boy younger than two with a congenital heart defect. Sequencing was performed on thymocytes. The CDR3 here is CASMGGRSGYEQYF. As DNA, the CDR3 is TGTGCCAGCATGGGCGGGAGGTCGGGATACGAGCAGTACTTC. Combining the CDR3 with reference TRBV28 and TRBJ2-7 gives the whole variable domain DVKVTQSSRYLVKRTGEKVFLECVQDMDHENMFWYRQDPGLGLRLIYFSYDVKMKEKGDIPEGYSVSREKKERFSLILESASTNQTSMYLCASMGGRSGYEQYFGPGTRLTVT.